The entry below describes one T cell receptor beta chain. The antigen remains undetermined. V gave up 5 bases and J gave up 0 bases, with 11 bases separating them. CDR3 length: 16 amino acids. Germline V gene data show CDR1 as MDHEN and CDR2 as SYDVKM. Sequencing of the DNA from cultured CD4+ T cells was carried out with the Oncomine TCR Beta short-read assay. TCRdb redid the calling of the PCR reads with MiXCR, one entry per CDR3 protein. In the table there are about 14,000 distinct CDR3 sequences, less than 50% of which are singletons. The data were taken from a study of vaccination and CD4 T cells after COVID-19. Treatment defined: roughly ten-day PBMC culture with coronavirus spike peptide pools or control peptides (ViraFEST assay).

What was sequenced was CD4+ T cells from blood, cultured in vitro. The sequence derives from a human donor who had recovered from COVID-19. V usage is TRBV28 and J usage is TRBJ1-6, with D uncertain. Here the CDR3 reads CASSTTLSSYNSPLHF. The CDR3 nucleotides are TGTGCCAGCAGTACCACTTTAAGCTCCTATAATTCACCCCTCCACTTT.